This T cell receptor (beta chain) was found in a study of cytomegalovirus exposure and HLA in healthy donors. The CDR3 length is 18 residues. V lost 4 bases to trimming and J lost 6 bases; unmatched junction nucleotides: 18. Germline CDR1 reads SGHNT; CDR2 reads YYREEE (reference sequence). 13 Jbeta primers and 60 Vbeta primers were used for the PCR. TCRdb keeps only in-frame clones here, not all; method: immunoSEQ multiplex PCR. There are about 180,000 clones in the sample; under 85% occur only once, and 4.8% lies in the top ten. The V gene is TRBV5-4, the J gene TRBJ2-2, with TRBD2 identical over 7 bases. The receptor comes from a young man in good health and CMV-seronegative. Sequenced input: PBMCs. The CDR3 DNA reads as TGTGCCAGCAGCGGGGGGGGTCCGGGAGGATCGAGGCCCGGGGAGCTGTTTTTT. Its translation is CASSGGGPGGSRPGELFF.